This TCR beta chain was sequenced in a study of T cell responses to AZD1222 COVID-19 vaccine. Study-wide findings and caveats: Only after the peak T cell response were repertoires sampled. Reportedly, close to half of spike-specific TCRs are directed against unmutated variant regions.

The data were produced by immunoSEQ multiplex PCR, yet TCRdb's version contains in-frame clones alone and is incomplete. Found here are some 150,000 clones, roughly 90% of them singletons; the top ten hold about 3.3%. Analyses pooled second doses at about 4 or about 12 weeks. Concerning this clone: Its antigen remains unknown.

This CDR3 is built from 17 residues. Germline assignment: CDR1 SGDLS and CDR2 YYNGEE. Trimming took off 0 bases at V and 0 bases at J, with 12 bases between the two ends. The sequence was obtained from an adult who received the AZD1222 COVID-19 vaccine. The chain couples TRBV9 to TRBJ2-2; D is unresolved. The sample was peripheral blood, taken 28 days after the second AZD1222 dose. The CDR3 DNA reads TGTGCCAGCAGCGTAGAGTGGGCTACAACGAACACCGGGGAGCTGTTTTTT. This codes for CASSVEWATTNTGELFF.